This T cell receptor (beta chain) was observed in a study of shared clonotypes between healthy human individuals. Sequencing was performed with immunoSEQ multiplex PCR; in TCRdb, only in-frame clones are kept and a portion is missing. The table shows 1.6 million or so clones, with 98% occurring only once. The study's findings and limits: Against clonotypes common to all four donors, non-shared ones had lower generation probabilities.

The germline CDR1 and CDR2 sequences are SNHLY and FYNNEI. V was clipped by 6 bases and J by 4 bases, with 15 bases between them. This CDR3 region has 14 residues. Comment on this clone: Its cognate antigen is unknown.

The chain is built from TRBV2 and TRBJ1-2, with D perhaps TRBD1 (5 bases). What was sequenced was naive CD4+ T cells sorted from blood. Subset described: CD45RA+ positively selected. The TCR comes from a man aged 25-40 years in good health. For the CDR3, the DNA is TGTGCCAGCAGCGACATGGGACGGGGCTATGGCTACACCTTC. Its protein product is CASSDMGRGYGYTF.